This T cell receptor (beta chain) emerged from a study of regulatory T cells in long-lasting Graves disease. Building the TCR beta libraries relied on iRepertoire HTBI primers, and CDR3 regions underwent Arm-PCR. TCRdb re-analysed the multiplex PCR reads in MiXCR, keeping a single row per CDR3 protein. Among hundreds of thousands of distinct CDR3 sequences, roughly a sixth were seen once, and the ten largest hold approximately 21%. The CDR3 length is 14 residues. Trimming stripped 7 bases from V and 0 bases from J, with 10 bases between. Time point noted: newly diagnosed GD, antithyroid drugs for less than 3 months. RNA isolated from PBMCs was used to make the TCR library.

The input for sequencing was peripheral blood mononuclear cells (PBMCs), taken at new diagnosis, from a patient treated with antithyroid drugs. The rearrangement uses TRBV12-3 or TRBV12-4 and TRBJ1-3; D remains ambiguous. The clonotype comes from a female donor with Graves disease. CDR3 DNA sequence: TGTGCCAGCACCTACGGTGTCTCTGGAAACACCATATATTTT. The encoded protein is CASTYGVSGNTIYF.